Included here is one T cell receptor beta chain sequence, with context. Antigen specificity is unknown. The table came from immunoSEQ multiplex PCR; TCRdb's copy has only in-frame clones and leaves some out. The sample carries around 100,000 clones, 85% to 95% recorded once. This entry belongs to a study of T cell repertoires and HLA-DP antigens. At the level of the study: Alloreactive CD4+ T cells targeted HLA-DP on transduced HeLa. Donors were two male and one female, aged 18-to-29 to 60-to-69. Sorted CD137+CD4+ samples averaged around 200 ng DNA; pre-culture CD4+ samples, 1,000 to 1,500 ng.

Germline V gene lookup returns CDR1 KGHSH and CDR2 LQKENI. After removal of 5 bases from V and 7 bases from J, the junction contained 10 bases not matched to a gene. The CDR3 sequence is 14 residues long. What was sequenced was CD4+ T cells from PBMCs. This rearrangement joins TRBV18 to TRBJ2-5; TRBD2 aligns across 7 bases. The clonotype comes from a woman younger than 30 in good health and CMV-seronegative. DNA for the CDR3: TGTGCCAGCTCAGAGGCTAGCGGTGAAAGGACCCAGTACTTC. It translates to CASSEASGERTQYF.